A selection of T cell receptor beta chains follows, all from one sample in a study of identical twins. TCRdb re-called the 5' RACE reads through MiXCR, storing one row per CDR3 protein. This sample has 500,000 or so distinct CDR3 sequences, with approximately 15% found just once. The sample also formed part of further work on yellow fever vaccine responses in identical twins.

The specimen was CD4+ T cells sorted from blood. The receptors come from a woman aged 18 to 35 in good health. Both conserved end residues are part of each CDR3. Fields, in order: clone size, V gene, J gene, D gene, CDR3 DNA, CDR3 protein. A D gene is named only where the DNA matches it firmly. Expanded clones are given a class, and other clones once, few, many or no size at all.

clone_size: .; v_call: TRBV7-6; j_call: TRBJ2-3; d_call: .; cdr3_nt: TGTGCCAGCAGCTTAGGGTCAGGAGGGCTGATAGATACGCAGTATTTT; cdr3_aa: CASSLGSGGLIDTQYF
clone_size: few; v_call: TRBV24-1; j_call: TRBJ2-1; d_call: .; cdr3_nt: TGTGCCACCAGTGATTTGCCAGGGCGCGGAACCAATGAGCAGTTCTTC; cdr3_aa: CATSDLPGRGTNEQFF
clone_size: few; v_call: TRBV28; j_call: TRBJ1-1; d_call: .; cdr3_nt: TGTGCCAGCAGACTGTACGTATCGAACACTGAAGCTTTCTTT; cdr3_aa: CASRLYVSNTEAFF
clone_size: .; v_call: TRBV29-1; j_call: TRBJ1-1; d_call: .; cdr3_nt: TGCAGCGTGCAGGGTAATGTAGGGAGCGCTGAAGCTTTCTTT; cdr3_aa: CSVQGNVGSAEAFF
clone_size: many; v_call: TRBV11-2; j_call: TRBJ2-3; d_call: .; cdr3_nt: TGTGCCAGCAGCTTAGGGTTCCCTAGCTGGGGGGTAGATACGCAGTATTTT; cdr3_aa: CASSLGFPSWGVDTQYF
clone_size: many; v_call: TRBV12-3/TRBV12-4; j_call: TRBJ1-5; d_call: .; cdr3_nt: TGTGCCAGCAGTTTAGGGTTTTCCAATCAGCCCCAGCATTTT; cdr3_aa: CASSLGFSNQPQHF
clone_size: few; v_call: TRBV6-1; j_call: TRBJ2-2; d_call: TRBD1; cdr3_nt: TGTGCCAGCAGAAAACAGGGGGTCACCGGGGAGCTGTTTTTT; cdr3_aa: CASRKQGVTGELFF
clone_size: few; v_call: TRBV10-2; j_call: TRBJ2-2; d_call: .; cdr3_nt: TGCGCCAGCAGTGAACAACGGAGGTTGTTTTTT; cdr3_aa: CASSEQRRLFF
clone_size: .; v_call: TRBV6-1; j_call: TRBJ1-1; d_call: .; cdr3_nt: TGTGCCAGCAGCCCGGCCGGAGTAACTGGGAACACTGAAGCTTTCTTT; cdr3_aa: CASSPAGVTGNTEAFF
clone_size: .; v_call: TRBV20-1; j_call: TRBJ2-3; d_call: .; cdr3_nt: TGCAGTGCTAATGGTGCTACAGGGAGGAGCACAGATACGCAGTATTTT; cdr3_aa: CSANGATGRSTDTQYF
clone_size: few; v_call: TRBV12-3/TRBV12-4; j_call: TRBJ2-7; d_call: .; cdr3_nt: TGTGCCAGCAGTTTAGCGCTGGGGGGCTCCTTCTACGAGCAGTACTTC; cdr3_aa: CASSLALGGSFYEQYF
clone_size: few; v_call: TRBV14; j_call: TRBJ1-1; d_call: TRBD1; cdr3_nt: TGTGCCAGCAGCCACAGGGGGTGGCCTGAAGCTTTCTTT; cdr3_aa: CASSHRGWPEAFF
clone_size: few; v_call: TRBV9; j_call: TRBJ1-2; d_call: .; cdr3_nt: TGTGCCAGCAGCGTAGGCGTTCTCGGACAGTACTATGGCTACACCTTC; cdr3_aa: CASSVGVLGQYYGYTF
clone_size: .; v_call: TRBV5-1; j_call: TRBJ1-4; d_call: TRBD1; cdr3_nt: TGCGCCAGCGCCCCAGGGGACAGTGAAAAACTGTTTTTT; cdr3_aa: CASAPGDSEKLFF
clone_size: few; v_call: TRBV5-6; j_call: TRBJ1-1; d_call: TRBD1; cdr3_nt: TGTGCCAGCAGCTTAGAGTTTGCACAGGGGGCGAACACTGAAGCTTTCTTT; cdr3_aa: CASSLEFAQGANTEAFF
clone_size: .; v_call: TRBV7-9; j_call: TRBJ2-2; d_call: .; cdr3_nt: TGTGCCAGCAGACCCGGGACAACGAACACCGGGGAGCTGTTTTTT; cdr3_aa: CASRPGTTNTGELFF
clone_size: few; v_call: TRBV14; j_call: TRBJ2-3; d_call: TRBD1; cdr3_nt: TGTGCCAGCAGCCAAGACCGGACAGGGACCATAGATACGCAGTATTTT; cdr3_aa: CASSQDRTGTIDTQYF
clone_size: many; v_call: TRBV7-8; j_call: TRBJ2-5; d_call: .; cdr3_nt: TGTGCCAGCAGCTTAAGAGGGTGGGAGATTGGGGAGACCCAGTACTTC; cdr3_aa: CASSLRGWEIGETQYF
clone_size: many; v_call: TRBV12-3/TRBV12-4; j_call: TRBJ2-2; d_call: .; cdr3_nt: TGTGCCAGCAGTTTACTCCCCGGGGAGCTGTTTTTT; cdr3_aa: CASSLLPGELFF
clone_size: .; v_call: TRBV28; j_call: TRBJ2-7; d_call: .; cdr3_nt: TGTGCCAGCAGTTTATGGGAAAGTTACGAGCAGTACTTC; cdr3_aa: CASSLWESYEQYF
clone_size: few; v_call: TRBV7-2; j_call: TRBJ2-5; d_call: .; cdr3_nt: TGTGCCAGCAGCTCTGGATGGGGTAGAGACCTCCGGGAGACCCAGTACTTC; cdr3_aa: CASSSGWGRDLRETQYF
clone_size: .; v_call: TRBV15; j_call: TRBJ2-3; d_call: TRBD2; cdr3_nt: TGTGCCACCGCCCGACTAGCGGGAGGAGCAGATACGCAGTATTTT; cdr3_aa: CATARLAGGADTQYF
clone_size: few; v_call: TRBV12-3/TRBV12-4; j_call: TRBJ2-5; d_call: TRBD2; cdr3_nt: TGTGCCAGCAGCCCGGGGGGGAGTCGAGAGACCCAGTACTTC; cdr3_aa: CASSPGGSRETQYF
clone_size: few; v_call: TRBV6-1; j_call: TRBJ2-7; d_call: .; cdr3_nt: TGTGCCAGCAGTGAACGGGAGACTCCCTACGAGCAGTACTTC; cdr3_aa: CASSERETPYEQYF
clone_size: .; v_call: TRBV5-1; j_call: TRBJ2-5; d_call: TRBD2; cdr3_nt: TGCGCCAGCAGCTTACTAACTAGCGAGCAAGAGACCCAGTACTTC; cdr3_aa: CASSLLTSEQETQYF
clone_size: few; v_call: TRBV6-5; j_call: TRBJ1-1; d_call: .; cdr3_nt: TGTGCCAGCGGTTTAGGCACTGAAGCTTTCTTT; cdr3_aa: CASGLGTEAFF
clone_size: .; v_call: TRBV28; j_call: TRBJ2-7; d_call: TRBD1; cdr3_nt: TGTGCCAGCAGCCGAACGGACAGGGTCCACGAGCAGTACTTC; cdr3_aa: CASSRTDRVHEQYF
clone_size: few; v_call: TRBV10-3; j_call: TRBJ2-6; d_call: .; cdr3_nt: TGTGCCATCAGTGATTCCTCTGGGGCCAACGTCCTGACTTTC; cdr3_aa: CAISDSSGANVLTF
clone_size: .; v_call: TRBV6-2/TRBV6-3; j_call: TRBJ2-1; d_call: .; cdr3_nt: TGTGCCAGTATGAGAGCCCCATACAATGAGCAGTTCTTC; cdr3_aa: CASMRAPYNEQFF
clone_size: few; v_call: TRBV5-1; j_call: TRBJ2-1; d_call: TRBD2; cdr3_nt: TGCGCCAGCAGCTCCGAACGGGGGGGCAATGAGCAGTTCTTC; cdr3_aa: CASSSERGGNEQFF
clone_size: .; v_call: TRBV2; j_call: TRBJ2-1; d_call: .; cdr3_nt: TGTGCCAGCAGTACCACCCCCGGACAGTTCTTC; cdr3_aa: CASSTTPGQFF
clone_size: few; v_call: TRBV29-1; j_call: TRBJ2-7; d_call: TRBD2; cdr3_nt: TGCAGCGTTCCGGGTGGTTCTAGCGGGTTTGGCGAGCAGTACTTC; cdr3_aa: CSVPGGSSGFGEQYF
clone_size: few; v_call: TRBV9; j_call: TRBJ1-2; d_call: TRBD1; cdr3_nt: TGTGCCAGCAGCGACAGACAGGGCGGTGGCTACACCTTC; cdr3_aa: CASSDRQGGGYTF
clone_size: few; v_call: TRBV5-1; j_call: TRBJ2-7; d_call: .; cdr3_nt: TGCGCCAGCAGACCTACAGCATCTTCCTACGAGCAGTACTTC; cdr3_aa: CASRPTASSYEQYF
clone_size: .; v_call: TRBV6-1; j_call: TRBJ2-3; d_call: .; cdr3_nt: TGTGCCAGCAGTGAAGCCCGGGATACGCAGTATTTT; cdr3_aa: CASSEARDTQYF
clone_size: few; v_call: TRBV4-2; j_call: TRBJ1-2; d_call: .; cdr3_nt: TGTGCCAGCAGCCTCCCACTTTGGAAGGCAGGGGACTATGGCTACACCTTC; cdr3_aa: CASSLPLWKAGDYGYTF
clone_size: .; v_call: TRBV29-1; j_call: TRBJ1-1; d_call: .; cdr3_nt: TGCAGCGTTGAAGACGGCCTTGGTGGCACTGAAGCTTTCTTT; cdr3_aa: CSVEDGLGGTEAFF
clone_size: few; v_call: TRBV6-1; j_call: TRBJ2-1; d_call: .; cdr3_nt: TGTGCCAGCATGGGTACCTCCTACAATGAGCAGTTCTTC; cdr3_aa: CASMGTSYNEQFF
clone_size: few; v_call: TRBV20-1; j_call: TRBJ2-2; d_call: .; cdr3_nt: TGCAGTGCCACTCACGCTGGGCTAACCGGGGAGCTGTTTTTT; cdr3_aa: CSATHAGLTGELFF
clone_size: .; v_call: TRBV6-2/TRBV6-3; j_call: TRBJ2-5; d_call: .; cdr3_nt: TGTGCCAGCAGTTGGGCTAGCCGGGAGACCCAGTACTTC; cdr3_aa: CASSWASRETQYF
clone_size: .; v_call: TRBV11-2; j_call: TRBJ1-1; d_call: .; cdr3_nt: TGTGCCAGCAGCCTTAAATCTAACACTGAAGCTTTCTTT; cdr3_aa: CASSLKSNTEAFF
clone_size: .; v_call: TRBV15; j_call: TRBJ2-7; d_call: TRBD1; cdr3_nt: TGTGCCACCAGCCGCCGGACAGGGGGCAGTAAGTACGAGCAGTACTTC; cdr3_aa: CATSRRTGGSKYEQYF
clone_size: .; v_call: TRBV6-5; j_call: TRBJ2-2; d_call: TRBD2; cdr3_nt: TGTGCCAGCAGTTACTATCGGGAGGGCCAGGAGCTGTTTTTT; cdr3_aa: CASSYYREGQELFF
clone_size: many; v_call: TRBV29-1; j_call: TRBJ2-1; d_call: .; cdr3_nt: TGCAGCGTAGCCACCGGGTTTGTGGAGCAGTTCTTC; cdr3_aa: CSVATGFVEQFF
clone_size: few; v_call: TRBV5-1; j_call: TRBJ2-7; d_call: .; cdr3_nt: TGCGCCAGCAGCTTGGTAGGGCCCAACGAGCAGTACTTC; cdr3_aa: CASSLVGPNEQYF
clone_size: few; v_call: TRBV6-1; j_call: TRBJ2-2; d_call: .; cdr3_nt: TGTGCCATCCTTACTAAAGCGGGCGTGAACACCGGGGAGCTGTTTTTT; cdr3_aa: CAILTKAGVNTGELFF